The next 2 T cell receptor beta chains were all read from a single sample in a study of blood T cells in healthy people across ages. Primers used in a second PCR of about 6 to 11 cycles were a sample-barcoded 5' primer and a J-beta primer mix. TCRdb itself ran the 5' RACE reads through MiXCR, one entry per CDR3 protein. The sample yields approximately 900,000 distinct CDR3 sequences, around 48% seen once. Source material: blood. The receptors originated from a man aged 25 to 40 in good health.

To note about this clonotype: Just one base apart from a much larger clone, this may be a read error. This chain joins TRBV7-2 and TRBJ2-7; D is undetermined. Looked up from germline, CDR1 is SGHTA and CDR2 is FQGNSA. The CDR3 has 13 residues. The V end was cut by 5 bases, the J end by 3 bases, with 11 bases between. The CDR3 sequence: CASSQDGFYEQYF. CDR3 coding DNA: TGTGCCAGCAGCCAAGACGGGTTCTACGAGCAGTACTTC.

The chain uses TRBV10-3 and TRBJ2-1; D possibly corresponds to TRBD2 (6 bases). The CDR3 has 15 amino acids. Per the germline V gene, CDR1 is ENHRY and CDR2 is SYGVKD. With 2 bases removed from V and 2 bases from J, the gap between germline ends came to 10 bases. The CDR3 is CAISEGGITYNEQFF. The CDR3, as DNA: TGTGCCATCAGTGAGGGGGGGATCACCTACAATGAGCAGTTCTTC.